A selection of T cell receptor beta chains follows, all from one sample in a study of shared clonotypes between healthy human individuals. TCRdb's copy holds only in-frame clones and misses some; the assay was immunoSEQ multiplex PCR. The sample carries 2,500,000 or so clones, 85% to 95% recorded once. The sequenced material came from naive CD4+ T cells from PBMCs. The source is a man younger than 35 in good health. Some clones in this sample may be carry-over from other donors' samples. CDR3s include the opening cysteine and the closing phenylalanine or tryptophan. D genes are given only for firm matches. Some rows mark clone size as missing; the rest say once, few, many or name a class of expanded clone.

D gene | J gene | clone size | V gene | CDR3 protein | CDR3 DNA
. | TRBJ1-3 | . | TRBV9 | CASSFSSDLGNTIYF | TGTGCCAGCAGCTTTAGCTCAGACCTTGGAAACACCATATATTTT
. | TRBJ2-3 | once | TRBV6-6 | CASSYGRKSTDTQYF | TGTGCCAGCAGTTACGGACGGAAAAGCACAGATACGCAGTATTTT
. | TRBJ2-2 | . | TRBV2 | CASSESGPSRSGTGELFF | TGTGCCAGCAGTGAAAGCGGCCCGAGTAGATCGGGCACCGGGGAGCTGTTTTTT
TRBD1 | TRBJ2-7 | . | TRBV5-4 | CASSQGQRIFNEQYF | TGTGCCAGCAGCCAGGGACAGAGGATTTTCAACGAGCAGTACTTC
. | TRBJ2-7 | once | TRBV28 | CASSFGGGAYYEQYF | TGTGCCAGCAGTTTTGGCGGAGGGGCCTACTACGAGCAGTACTTC
TRBD1 | TRBJ2-1 | . | TRBV29-1 | CSVIKAGTGRANEQFF | TGCAGCGTTATAAAGGCGGGGACAGGGAGGGCGAATGAGCAGTTCTTC
. | TRBJ2-4 | few | TRBV14 | CASSQVGGLAKNIQYF | TGTGCCAGCAGCCAAGTTGGAGGCCTAGCCAAAAACATTCAGTACTTC
TRBD1 | TRBJ2-2 | . | TRBV28 | CASRGQVNTGELFF | TGTGCCAGCAGGGGACAGGTTAACACCGGGGAGCTGTTTTTT
TRBD1 | TRBJ2-5 | . | TRBV28 | CASRKTGGGETQYF | TGTGCCAGCAGGAAGACAGGGGGAGGAGAGACCCAGTACTTC
TRBD2 | TRBJ2-1 | . | TRBV2 | CASRRLAGYNEQFF | TGTGCCAGCAGACGGCTAGCGGGGTACAATGAGCAGTTCTTC
TRBD1 | TRBJ1-2 | . | TRBV15 | CATSRDWRGHVYGYTF | TGTGCCACCAGCAGAGATTGGAGGGGGCACGTTTATGGCTACACCTTC
TRBD1 | TRBJ2-3 | once | TRBV9 | CASSVALGQGEDTQYF | TGTGCCAGCAGCGTAGCTCTAGGACAGGGTGAAGATACGCAGTATTTT
TRBD1 | TRBJ2-7 | once | TRBV5-1 | CASSFTPGGPGEQYF | TGCGCCAGCAGCTTCACCCCAGGGGGCCCTGGCGAGCAGTACTTC
TRBD2 | TRBJ2-5 | . | TRBV9 | CASSFSGRQETQYF | TGTGCCAGCAGCTTTAGCGGGAGGCAAGAGACCCAGTACTTC
. | TRBJ1-5 | . | TRBV5-1 | CASRETVGNQPQHF | TGCGCCAGCAGGGAAACGGTAGGCAATCAGCCCCAGCATTTT
. | TRBJ2-1 | . | TRBV10-3 | CAISESAEAGHYGNNEQFF | TGTGCCATCAGTGAGTCAGCAGAGGCAGGGCACTACGGAAACAATGAGCAGTTCTTC
. | TRBJ2-2 | . | TRBV6-5 | CASFTGTNTGELFF | TGTGCCAGCTTCACGGGGACGAACACCGGGGAGCTGTTTTTT
. | TRBJ2-1 | . | TRBV18 | CASSPKRQALNEQFF | TGTGCCAGCTCACCGAAGAGGCAGGCCCTCAATGAGCAGTTCTTC
TRBD1 | TRBJ2-5 | . | TRBV4-1 | CASSPDRVQETQYF | TGCGCCAGCAGTCCCGACAGGGTGCAGGAGACCCAGTACTTC
. | TRBJ2-7 | once | TRBV2 | CASSEVTGTYEQYF | TGTGCCAGCAGTGAAGTTACGGGTACCTACGAGCAGTACTTC
TRBD2 | TRBJ2-1 | . | TRBV29-1 | CSVEGIPGLASYNEQFF | TGCAGCGTTGAGGGGATCCCGGGACTAGCGTCCTACAATGAGCAGTTCTTC
TRBD1 | TRBJ1-2 | . | TRBV28 | CASSSPGTATSRFGYTF | TGTGCCAGCAGTTCCCCCGGGACAGCCACTTCTAGGTTTGGCTACACCTTC
TRBD2 | TRBJ2-7 | . | TRBV6-6 | CASSHSSGAYEQYF | TGTGCCAGCAGCCACTCTAGCGGGGCCTACGAGCAGTACTTC
TRBD1 | TRBJ1-4 | . | TRBV4-2 | CASSQGGQGEKLFF | TGTGCCAGCAGCCAAGGGGGACAGGGGGAAAAACTGTTTTTT
. | TRBJ2-7 | . | TRBV5-4 | CASSLGRGFSYEQYF | TGTGCCAGCAGCTTGGGTCGAGGATTTAGCTACGAGCAGTACTTC
. | TRBJ1-2 | . | TRBV28 | CASIRGGGRGYTF | TGTGCCAGCATCCGAGGGGGGGGCAGAGGCTACACCTTC
. | TRBJ1-1 | . | TRBV7-2 | CASSLRGNTEAFF | TGTGCCAGCAGCTTAAGGGGGAACACTGAAGCTTTCTTT
. | TRBJ1-1 | . | TRBV7-9 | CASSLSNTEAFF | TGTGCCAGCAGCCTTTCCAACACTGAAGCTTTCTTT
. | TRBJ1-5 | once | TRBV9 | CASSAGVRNQPQHF | TGTGCCAGCAGCGCCGGGGTACGGAATCAGCCCCAGCATTTT